These T cell receptor beta chains were read from a single sample in a study of blood T cell repertoires in COVID-19. The method was immunoSEQ multiplex PCR; TCRdb's version includes in-frame clones alone and lacks a portion of them. The profile covers more than 30,000 clones, with around 89% appearing a single time and under 2% taken by the ten largest. Sequencing was done on a sample of peripheral blood. The receptors derive from a man in his sixties with active COVID-19. The CDR3 runs from the conserved cysteine through the conserved F or W. Each record gives: V gene, clone size, D gene, J gene, CDR3 DNA, CDR3 protein. A D gene is named only where the DNA matches it firmly. A clone size is listed for some rows: how often the clone was seen (once, few, many), or a class if it is expanded.

v_call: TRBV5-1; clone_size: NA; d_call: NA; j_call: TRBJ1-4; cdr3_nt: TGCGCCAGCAGCTTGGGACAGGCTCGTGAAAAACTGTTTTTT; cdr3_aa: CASSLGQAREKLFF
v_call: TRBV7-9; clone_size: NA; d_call: NA; j_call: TRBJ2-7; cdr3_nt: TGTGCCAGCAGCTTAGTCAACGGGAACGAGCAGTACTTC; cdr3_aa: CASSLVNGNEQYF
v_call: TRBV7-3; clone_size: NA; d_call: NA; j_call: TRBJ2-5; cdr3_nt: TGTGCCAGCAGCTTTATCAGGGAAGAGACCCAGTACTTC; cdr3_aa: CASSFIREETQYF
v_call: TRBV28; clone_size: once; d_call: NA; j_call: TRBJ2-1; cdr3_nt: TGTGCCAGCAGTTTGGTCGGCAGGGCTAGGGATGAGCAGTTCTTC; cdr3_aa: CASSLVGRARDEQFF
v_call: TRBV20-1; clone_size: NA; d_call: NA; j_call: TRBJ2-7; cdr3_nt: TGCAGTGCCAGGGGATACGAGCAGTACTTC; cdr3_aa: CSARGYEQYF
v_call: TRBV5-4; clone_size: NA; d_call: NA; j_call: TRBJ2-3; cdr3_nt: TGTGCCAGCAGCTCCGCGGGTTTTGGCAGCTCAGGTACGCAGTATTTT; cdr3_aa: CASSSAGFGSSGTQYF
v_call: TRBV5-4; clone_size: NA; d_call: TRBD1; j_call: TRBJ1-2; cdr3_nt: TGTGCCAGCAGCACGACGAACAGGGGTCGAGGCTACACCTTC; cdr3_aa: CASSTTNRGRGYTF
v_call: TRBV5-1; clone_size: NA; d_call: TRBD1; j_call: TRBJ1-3; cdr3_nt: TGCGCCAGCAGCTCTGACAGGGCCCGCGGAAACACCATATATTTT; cdr3_aa: CASSSDRARGNTIYF
v_call: TRBV24-1; clone_size: NA; d_call: TRBD2; j_call: TRBJ2-3; cdr3_nt: TGTGCCACCAGTGTTAGCGGGGGCACAGATACGCAGTATTTT; cdr3_aa: CATSVSGGTDTQYF
v_call: TRBV9; clone_size: NA; d_call: TRBD2; j_call: TRBJ2-1; cdr3_nt: TGTGCCAGCAGCGGACTAGCGGGCGGCGATGAGCAGTTCTTC; cdr3_aa: CASSGLAGGDEQFF
v_call: TRBV9; clone_size: NA; d_call: TRBD1; j_call: TRBJ1-1; cdr3_nt: TGTGCCAGCAGCGTAGTGGGGACAGGAGAAGCTTTCTTT; cdr3_aa: CASSVVGTGEAFF
v_call: TRBV3-1/TRBV3-2; clone_size: few; d_call: TRBD1; j_call: TRBJ1-5; cdr3_nt: TGTGCCAGCAGATCGGGACAGGGCCGCAATCAGCCCCAGCATTTT; cdr3_aa: CASRSGQGRNQPQHF
v_call: TRBV27; clone_size: NA; d_call: NA; j_call: TRBJ2-7; cdr3_nt: TGTGCCAGCAGTCCCCGGGACACCCCCTACGAGCAGTACTTC; cdr3_aa: CASSPRDTPYEQYF
v_call: TRBV3-1/TRBV3-2; clone_size: NA; d_call: NA; j_call: TRBJ2-2; cdr3_nt: TGTGCCAGCAGTCCCAACGTTGCGAGCGGGTCGAACACCGGGGAGCTGTTTTTT; cdr3_aa: CASSPNVASGSNTGELFF
v_call: TRBV24-1; clone_size: NA; d_call: TRBD1; j_call: TRBJ1-3; cdr3_nt: TGTGCCACTATGGAGGGGGCGTCTGGAAACACCATATATTTT; cdr3_aa: CATMEGASGNTIYF
v_call: TRBV7-9; clone_size: NA; d_call: TRBD1; j_call: TRBJ2-7; cdr3_nt: TGTGCCAGCAGCTTATACGGGACAGCCGAGGAGCAGTACTTC; cdr3_aa: CASSLYGTAEEQYF
v_call: TRBV11-1; clone_size: NA; d_call: NA; j_call: TRBJ1-6; cdr3_nt: TGTGCCAGCAGCTTAACCAGGGGTGGCTCACCCCTCCACTTT; cdr3_aa: CASSLTRGGSPLHF
v_call: TRBV7-6; clone_size: NA; d_call: TRBD1; j_call: TRBJ1-5; cdr3_nt: TGTGCCAGCAGCCTGACAGGGTACGGCAATCAGCCCCAGCATTTT; cdr3_aa: CASSLTGYGNQPQHF
v_call: TRBV5-1; clone_size: NA; d_call: NA; j_call: TRBJ1-1; cdr3_nt: TGCGCCAGCAGCTTGGGTATGAACACTGAAGCTTTCTTT; cdr3_aa: CASSLGMNTEAFF
v_call: TRBV7-2; clone_size: NA; d_call: NA; j_call: TRBJ1-2; cdr3_nt: TGTGCCAGCAGCTTGTGGAGGGTTTATGGCTACACCTTC; cdr3_aa: CASSLWRVYGYTF
v_call: TRBV9; clone_size: NA; d_call: TRBD1; j_call: TRBJ2-7; cdr3_nt: TGTGCCAGCAGCGTAGGGGGACAGTCCTACGAGCAGTACTTC; cdr3_aa: CASSVGGQSYEQYF
v_call: TRBV5-4; clone_size: NA; d_call: TRBD2; j_call: TRBJ2-3; cdr3_nt: TGTGCCAGCAGCCCCGGGACTAGCGGGGGGCCGCGGGGTGATACGCAGTATTTT; cdr3_aa: CASSPGTSGGPRGDTQYF
v_call: TRBV10-3; clone_size: NA; d_call: TRBD2; j_call: TRBJ2-7; cdr3_nt: TGTGCCATCAGTGACCCCAACCTAGCGGGGGCCTCCTACGAGCAGTACTTC; cdr3_aa: CAISDPNLAGASYEQYF
v_call: TRBV4-1; clone_size: NA; d_call: TRBD1; j_call: TRBJ1-1; cdr3_nt: TGCGCCAGCAGCCAAGATCCGGGGGGGGACAGCCTGAACACTGAAGCTTTCTTT; cdr3_aa: CASSQDPGGDSLNTEAFF
v_call: TRBV7-2; clone_size: NA; d_call: TRBD2; j_call: TRBJ2-1; cdr3_nt: TGTGCCAGCAGCTTAGTTGGGACTAGCGGGTACAATGAGCAGTTCTTC; cdr3_aa: CASSLVGTSGYNEQFF
v_call: TRBV2; clone_size: NA; d_call: NA; j_call: TRBJ2-5; cdr3_nt: TGTGCCAGCAGTGAAGCACTAGCTTTGGAGACCCAGTACTTC; cdr3_aa: CASSEALALETQYF
v_call: TRBV11-2; clone_size: NA; d_call: NA; j_call: TRBJ2-2; cdr3_nt: TGTGCCAGCAGCTTAGGTGGGCAGGGCGGCACCGGGGAGCTGTTTTTT; cdr3_aa: CASSLGGQGGTGELFF
v_call: TRBV4-3; clone_size: NA; d_call: NA; j_call: TRBJ1-2; cdr3_nt: TGCGCCAGCAGCCACCTTGACAGGAGCGGTGGCTACACCTTC; cdr3_aa: CASSHLDRSGGYTF
v_call: TRBV7-2; clone_size: NA; d_call: NA; j_call: TRBJ1-6; cdr3_nt: TGTGCCAGCAGCTTAGTCCGGGGTCCCAATTCACCCCTCCACTTT; cdr3_aa: CASSLVRGPNSPLHF
v_call: TRBV19; clone_size: few; d_call: NA; j_call: TRBJ2-5; cdr3_nt: TGTGCCAGTAGTATTTCCCTTCGAGAGACCCAGTACTTC; cdr3_aa: CASSISLRETQYF
v_call: TRBV30; clone_size: NA; d_call: NA; j_call: TRBJ1-6; cdr3_nt: TGTGCCTGGAGTCGGAGCTCCTATAATTCACCCCTCCACTTT; cdr3_aa: CAWSRSSYNSPLHF
v_call: TRBV7-8; clone_size: NA; d_call: TRBD1; j_call: TRBJ2-5; cdr3_nt: TGTGCCAGCAGCTCGACAGGGGGAGAGACCCAGTACTTC; cdr3_aa: CASSSTGGETQYF
v_call: TRBV24-1; clone_size: NA; d_call: NA; j_call: TRBJ1-3; cdr3_nt: TGTGCCACCAGTGCCGAGGGCGCCTCTCTGGAAAACACCATATATTTT; cdr3_aa: CATSAEGASLENTIYF
v_call: TRBV7-9; clone_size: few; d_call: TRBD1; j_call: TRBJ1-1; cdr3_nt: TGTGCCAGCAGCCCACTTAGGACAGGGGGCACTGAAGCTTTCTTT; cdr3_aa: CASSPLRTGGTEAFF
v_call: TRBV11-2; clone_size: NA; d_call: TRBD2; j_call: TRBJ2-3; cdr3_nt: TGTGCCAGCAGCTCTAGCGGGGGGTTCCTTATTACGCAGTATTTT; cdr3_aa: CASSSSGGFLITQYF
v_call: TRBV7-9; clone_size: NA; d_call: NA; j_call: TRBJ2-1; cdr3_nt: TGTGCCAGCAGCTTAGGGTCAGACAATGGCCAGTTCTTC; cdr3_aa: CASSLGSDNGQFF
v_call: TRBV4-2; clone_size: NA; d_call: TRBD2; j_call: TRBJ2-5; cdr3_nt: TGTGCCAGCAGCCAAGGTTCTAGCGGGGGGGCCGACGAGACCCAGTACTTC; cdr3_aa: CASSQGSSGGADETQYF
v_call: TRBV6-5; clone_size: once; d_call: TRBD1; j_call: TRBJ2-5; cdr3_nt: TGTGCCAGCAGTAAGCGACAGGGGGCGGAGGAGACCCAGTACTTC; cdr3_aa: CASSKRQGAEETQYF
v_call: TRBV5-1; clone_size: NA; d_call: NA; j_call: TRBJ2-5; cdr3_nt: TGCGCCAGCAGCCGAGGAGCCGGCGGGGAAGAGACCCAGTACTTC; cdr3_aa: CASSRGAGGEETQYF
v_call: TRBV6-2/TRBV6-3; clone_size: NA; d_call: TRBD2; j_call: TRBJ2-3; cdr3_nt: TGTGCCAGCAGTTACTTGGCTAGCGGGGGCCGGGGTTATTATTTT; cdr3_aa: CASSYLASGGRGYYF
v_call: TRBV11-3; clone_size: once; d_call: NA; j_call: TRBJ2-5; cdr3_nt: TGTGCCAGCAGCTTCGGCGGAGGGCGAGAGACCCAGTACTTC; cdr3_aa: CASSFGGGRETQYF
v_call: TRBV10-1; clone_size: NA; d_call: NA; j_call: TRBJ2-3; cdr3_nt: TGCGCCAGCAGTGGGGGGGTGCTATCTTTCACAGATACGCAGTATTTT; cdr3_aa: CASSGGVLSFTDTQYF
v_call: TRBV5-4; clone_size: NA; d_call: TRBD1; j_call: TRBJ1-2; cdr3_nt: TGTGCCAGCAGAACGACAGGGGGCCGTCATGGCTACACCTTC; cdr3_aa: CASRTTGGRHGYTF
v_call: TRBV30; clone_size: NA; d_call: NA; j_call: TRBJ1-1; cdr3_nt: TGTGCCTGGACCACAGGGCCCGGCGGTTTTGGCACTGAAGCTTTCTTT; cdr3_aa: CAWTTGPGGFGTEAFF
v_call: TRBV6-1; clone_size: NA; d_call: NA; j_call: TRBJ2-7; cdr3_nt: TGTGCCAGCAGTGATCAGGGTCCTCGCGACGAGCAGTACTTC; cdr3_aa: CASSDQGPRDEQYF
v_call: TRBV5-5; clone_size: NA; d_call: NA; j_call: TRBJ1-3; cdr3_nt: TGTGCCAGCAGCGCTCAGGAAAACACCATATATTTT; cdr3_aa: CASSAQENTIYF
v_call: TRBV10-2; clone_size: NA; d_call: NA; j_call: TRBJ1-2; cdr3_nt: TGCGCCAGCAGTGAAAGTGGGACAAGGTTACACACCTTC; cdr3_aa: CASSESGTRLHTF
v_call: TRBV5-1; clone_size: once; d_call: TRBD2; j_call: TRBJ2-3; cdr3_nt: TGCGCCACCGCCAGCGGGGGGGGGATAGATACGCAGTATTTT; cdr3_aa: CATASGGGIDTQYF
v_call: TRBV13; clone_size: NA; d_call: NA; j_call: TRBJ2-5; cdr3_nt: TGTGCCAGCAGCTTAGTCTCCCAAGAGACCCAGTACTTC; cdr3_aa: CASSLVSQETQYF